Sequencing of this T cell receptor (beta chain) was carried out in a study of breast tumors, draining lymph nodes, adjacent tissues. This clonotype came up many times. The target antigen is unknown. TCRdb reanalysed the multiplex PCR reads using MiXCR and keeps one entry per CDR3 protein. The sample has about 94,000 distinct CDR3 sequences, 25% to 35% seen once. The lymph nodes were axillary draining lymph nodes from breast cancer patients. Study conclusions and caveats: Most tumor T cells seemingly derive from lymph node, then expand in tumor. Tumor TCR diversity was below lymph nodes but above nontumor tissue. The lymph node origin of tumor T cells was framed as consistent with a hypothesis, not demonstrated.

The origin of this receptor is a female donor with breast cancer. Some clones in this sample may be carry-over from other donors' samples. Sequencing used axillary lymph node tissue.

CDR3 loop: CASSARGGADTGELFF. The CDR3 DNA sequence: TGTGCCAGCAGCGCTAGGGGGGGCGCCGACACCGGGGAGCTGTTTTTT. The chain uses TRBV5-5 and TRBJ2-2; D perhaps matches TRBD2 (7 bases). Looked up from germline, CDR1 is SGHKS and CDR2 is YYEKEE (reference sequence). The CDR3 loop spans 16 amino acids. The ends were cut back, 4 bases at V and 3 bases at J, with 16 bases in the middle.